The 31 T cell receptor beta chains below come from one sample, sequenced in a study of blood T cell repertoires in COVID-19. TCRdb keeps only in-frame clones here, not all; method: immunoSEQ multiplex PCR. This sample has about 200,000 clones, with 65% to 90% found just once. The sample was PBMCs or T cells enriched from blood (not recorded which). Receptor source: a woman between 45 and 60 years old with acute COVID-19.

About this clone itself: The sample has other DNA sequences that encode this CDR3 too. This rearrangement joins TRBV10-3 to TRBJ2-7, with TRBD1 matching 9 bases. The length of the CDR3 is 14 residues. With 4 bases clipped from V and 4 bases from J, the junction kept 5 bases outside the gene matches. Germline V gene lookup returns CDR1 ENHRY and CDR2 SYGVKD. This CDR3 is CAISGGTGSYEQYF. The CDR3, as DNA: TGTGCCATCAGTGGGGGGACAGGGAGTTACGAGCAGTACTTC.

The rearrangement links TRBV6-5 to TRBJ1-5; D is ambiguous. V gave up 0 bases and J gave up 2 bases, with 8 bases separating them. The CDR3 runs 15 residues. Looked up from germline, CDR1 is MNHEY and CDR2 is SVGAGI. The CDR3 loop is CASSYSFQGNQPQHF. For the CDR3, the DNA is TGTGCCAGCAGTTACTCTTTCCAGGGCAATCAGCCCCAGCATTTT.

This sequence joins TRBV27 and TRBJ2-1; 10 bases align to TRBD2. This CDR3 has 17 amino acids. J was trimmed by 0 bases and V by 3 bases; bases with no gene match: 5. Looked up from germline, CDR1 is MNHEY and CDR2 is SMNVEV (reference sequence). CDR3 bases: TGTGCCAGCAGTTTTCGTAGCGGGGGGACCTCCTACAATGAGCAGTTCTTC. Translating gives CASSFRSGGTSYNEQFF.

The V and J genes are TRBV14 and TRBJ2-3, with D possibly being TRBD2 (5 bases). V lost 4 bases and J lost 2, with 16 bases in between. Germline lookup yields CDR1 SGHDN and CDR2 FVKESK. The CDR3 consists of 16 residues. CDR3 DNA: TGTGCCAGCAGCCGCCGGACGGAGGTAAACACAGATACGCAGTATTTT. It yields the protein CASSRRTEVNTDTQYF.

The V call is TRBV3-1 (or the pseudogene TRBV3-2), the J call TRBJ2-3; D remains ambiguous. Trimming took 1 base from V and 2 from J, leaving 7 bases between them. The CDR3 is 14 residues long. The germline CDR1 and CDR2 sequences are LGHDT and YNNKEL (reference sequence). CDR3 sequence: CASSQGAVTDTQYF. The CDR3 DNA follows: TGTGCCAGCAGCCAAGGGGCTGTCACAGATACGCAGTATTTT.

This clone was observed a handful of times. The CDR3 DNA reads TGCAGTGCTGGACAGGGCAATGGCTACACCTTC. Translating it yields CSAGQGNGYTF. The rearrangement uses TRBV20-1 and TRBJ1-2, with 8 bases that match TRBD1. V shed 5 bases, J shed 6 bases, and the junction held 2 bases outside the gene matches. The CDR3 is 11 residues long. Germline lookup yields CDR1 DFQATT and CDR2 SNEGSKA (reference sequence).

The genes are TRBV10-3 and TRBJ2-4; D is possibly TRBD2 (5 bases). V lost 3 bases and J lost 6, with 12 bases in between. From germline, CDR1 is ENHRY and CDR2 SYGVKD. The CDR3 covers 14 residues. In nucleotides, the CDR3 is TGTGCCATCAGTGATGAGGGAGTAGGAAACATTCAGTACTTC. It is translated as CAISDEGVGNIQYF.

The J gene is TRBJ2-2, the V gene TRBV5-1, with TRBD2 matching over 9 bases. Per germline, CDR1 SGHRS and CDR2 YFSETQ. The CDR3 loop spans 17 amino acids. Trimming cost V 0 bases and J 6 bases; bases outside gene matches: 9. CDR3 sequence (DNA): TGCGCCAGCAGCTTGGGCTCTGGCGGGGGGGCCCCCGGGGAGCTGTTTTTT. Amino acid sequence: CASSLGSGGGAPGELFF.

This rearrangement joins TRBV7-2 to TRBJ1-6; 7 nucleotides agree with TRBD1. CDR1 SGHTA and CDR2 FQGNSA come from the germline V gene. This CDR3 is built from 16 residues. V lost 3 bases, J lost 6 bases, and 8 bases stayed unmatched. CDR3 loop: CASSLETGTANSPLHF. For the CDR3, the DNA is TGTGCCAGCAGCTTGGAAACCGGGACAGCTAATTCACCCCTCCACTTT.

The chain employs TRBV29-1 and TRBJ1-3, with D possibly being TRBD1 (5 bases). The CDR3 sequence is 12 residues long. The germline V gene has CDR1 SQVTM and CDR2 ANQGSEA. Trimming took 4 bases from V and 4 from J, leaving 8 bases between them. This chain's CDR3 is CSVAAGGNTIYF. The CDR3 DNA reads as TGCAGCGTTGCGGCAGGGGGAAACACCATATATTTT.

The chain links TRBV5-6 to TRBJ2-7, with TRBD2 matching over 9 bases. Germline loops: CDR1 SGHDT, CDR2 YYEEEE. J was trimmed by 2 bases and V by 5 bases; bases with no gene match: 17. There are 18 residues in the CDR3. DNA for the CDR3: TGTGCCAGCAGGCCCTCCCTAAAGACTAGCGGACTGACCTACGAGCAGTACTTC. It codes for CASRPSLKTSGLTYEQYF. Full variable domain (missing parts from reference TRBV5-6 and TRBJ2-7): DAGVTQSPTHLIKTRGQQVTLRCSPKSGHDTVSWYQQALGQGPQFIFQYYEEEERQRGNFPDRFSGHQFPNYSSELNVNALLLGDSALYLCASRPSLKTSGLTYEQYFGPGTRLTVT.

This chain links TRBV18 with TRBJ1-1, with 7 positions matching TRBD1. With 11 bases clipped from V and 0 bases from J, the junction kept 6 bases outside the gene matches. Germline V gene data show CDR1 as KGHSH and CDR2 as LQKENI. The CDR3 length is 13 residues. The CDR3 DNA follows: TGTGCCGGAAAGACAGGGTTGAACACTGAAGCTTTCTTT. As protein: CAGKTGLNTEAFF. Full variable domain (remainder filled in from reference TRBV18 and TRBJ1-1): NAGVMQNPRHLVRRRGQEARLRCSPMKGHSHVYWYRQLPEEGLKFMVYLQKENIIDESGMPKERFSAEFPKEGPSILRIQQVVRGDSAAYFCAGKTGLNTEAFFGQGTRLTVV.

This chain connects TRBV29-1 to TRBJ2-3; TRBD1 agrees at 9 bases. In germline, CDR1 is SQVTM, CDR2 ANQGSEA. This CDR3 contains 15 residues. Trimming took 7 bases from V and 3 from J; bases not matched to a gene: 11. The DNA of the CDR3 is TGCAGCGCTAAATATACAGGGGGCAAGACAGATACGCAGTATTTT. Translated: CSAKYTGGKTDTQYF.

The V and J genes are TRBV15 and TRBJ2-5; the D gene is possibly TRBD1 (5 bases). Germline V lookup: CDR1 LNHNV, CDR2 YYDKDF (reference sequence). The V end lost 1 base, the J end lost 2 bases, and 8 bases lay between the germline ends. The CDR3 covers 14 residues. This CDR3 reads CATSRARQQETQYF. CDR3 sequence (DNA): TGTGCCACCAGCAGAGCCCGACAGCAAGAGACCCAGTACTTC.

The CDR3 DNA reads as TGTGCCACCAAGTACCCCGGGAGACAAATCACAGATACGCAGTATTTT. Amino acids: CATKYPGRQITDTQYF. The genes are TRBV15 and TRBJ2-3, with a possible D match to TRBD2 (6 bases). CDR3 length equals 16 residues. V gave up 7 bases and J gave up 2 bases, with 19 bases separating them. Germline CDR1 and CDR2: LNHNV and YYDKDF (reference sequence).

This clone has only a few counts. The chain's CDR3 is CAIAREAYNSPLHF. CDR3 sequence (DNA): TGTGCGATTGCCCGGGAGGCCTATAATTCACCCCTCCACTTT. This chain links TRBV28 with TRBJ1-6; D call uncertain. Germline CDR1 is MDHEN and CDR2 is SYDVKM. The CDR3 loop spans 14 amino acids.

The chain couples TRBV11-2 to TRBJ2-7; 7 bases fit TRBD1. The CDR3 totals 14 residues. Trimming cost V 5 bases and J 5 bases; bases outside gene matches: 9. Germline V gives CDR1 SGHAT, CDR2 FQNNGV. CDR3 protein: CASSPSTGFNEQYF. The CDR3 DNA is TGTGCCAGCAGCCCATCGACAGGGTTTAACGAGCAGTACTTC.

The V call is TRBV20-1, the J call TRBJ2-1, with 7 bases lining up with TRBD2. Trimming removed 3 bases from V and 1 base from J; junction bases left unmatched: 6. The germline gives CDR1 DFQATT, CDR2 SNEGSKA (reference sequence). This CDR3 is built from 15 residues. The CDR3 spells CSASVSGVSYNEQFF. Written as DNA, the CDR3 is TGCAGTGCTAGTGTCAGCGGGGTTTCCTACAATGAGCAGTTCTTC.

The CDR3 nucleotides are TGTGCCAGCAGTTCCACCCCAGTTTTGGCCCAGCATTTT. Amino acid sequence: CASSSTPVLAQHF. The chain combines TRBV28 with TRBJ1-5; no clear D. Germline V gene sequence: CDR1 MDHEN, CDR2 SYDVKM. The CDR3 totals 13 residues. Trimming left V 4 bases short and J 11 bases short, with 15 bases between.

The chain links TRBV2 to TRBJ2-5; D gene ambiguous. Germline CDR1 reads SNHLY; CDR2 reads FYNNEI. V lost 2 bases, J lost 7 bases, and 11 bases lay in between. There are 13 residues in the CDR3. For the CDR3, the DNA is TGTGCCAGCAGTGAACAGCGTAAGGCGACCCAGTACTTC. The encoded protein is CASSEQRKATQYF.

V usage is TRBV7-8 and J usage is TRBJ2-4; 12 positions agree with TRBD2. The V gene end was trimmed by 4 bases and the J gene end by 5 bases; junction bases not matched to a gene: 3. Germline assignment: CDR1 SGHVS and CDR2 FQNEAQ. The CDR3 extends over 15 amino acids. The CDR3 DNA follows: TGTGCCAGCAGCTCGAGACTAGCGGGGGAAAACATTCAGTACTTC. Its protein is CASSSRLAGENIQYF.

The chain links TRBV19 to TRBJ2-3; D may be TRBD2 (5 bases). V shed 5 bases and J shed 2 bases, with 17 bases lying between them. The CDR3 length is 16 residues. Germline CDR1 and CDR2: LNHDA and SQIVND (reference sequence). Here the CDR3 DNA reads TGTGCCAGTAGTGTCCTCGCGGGCCAGCTCACAGATACGCAGTATTTT. Its translation is CASSVLAGQLTDTQYF.

This chain joins TRBV5-1 and TRBJ1-4; D is possibly TRBD1 (5 bases). The germline V and J ends were trimmed by 0 bases and 11 bases, with 8 bases remaining between them. CDR1 is SGHRS, CDR2 YFSETQ, per germline. This CDR3 spans 12 amino acids. The DNA for the CDR3 is TGCGCCAGCAGCTTGGGGCAGGGCAAACTGTTTTTT. Protein: CASSLGQGKLFF.

This sequence joins TRBV6-1 and TRBJ1-5, with a possible D match to TRBD1 (5 bases). From germline, CDR1 is MNHNS and CDR2 SASEGT. There are 16 residues in the CDR3. The V end was cut by 0 bases, the J end by 6 bases, with 15 bases between. CDR3 coding DNA: TGTGCCAGCAGTGAAGCGGGGGGGATAATAGGTCAGCCCCAGCATTTT. Translating gives CASSEAGGIIGQPQHF.

The V and J genes are TRBV7-2 and TRBJ2-3; no clear D. The V and J ends lost 5 bases and 3 bases respectively, with 9 bases between them. The germline gives CDR1 SGHTA, CDR2 FQGNSA. The CDR3 has 13 amino acids. The CDR3 bases are TGTGCCAGCAGCCACGCACAGACAGATACGCAGTATTTT. This codes for CASSHAQTDTQYF.

The table lists this clone with a count of one. The chain employs TRBV28 and TRBJ2-3; 8 bases align to TRBD1. The CDR3 runs to 14 residues. In germline, CDR1 is MDHEN, CDR2 SYDVKM. J gave up 8 bases and V 3 bases, and 7 bases lay outside the gene matches. The CDR3 coding sequence is TGTGCCAGCAGTTTGGGCCAGGGGGCGCGTACGCAGTATTTT. Translating gives CASSLGQGARTQYF. The full variable domain, its missing parts supplied by reference TRBV28 and TRBJ2-3, is DVKVTQSSRYLVKRTGEKVFLECVQDMDHENMFWYRQDPGLGLRLIYFSYDVKMKEKGDIPEGYSVSREKKERFSLILESASTNQTSMYLCASSLGQGARTQYFGPGTRLTVL.

This clone was picked up a small number of times. The J gene is TRBJ2-6, the V gene TRBV30, with D tentatively TRBD1 (5 bases). The CDR3 contains 14 residues. CDR1 and CDR2 from the germline V gene are GTSNPN and SVGIG (reference sequence). Trimming left V 0 bases short and J 2 bases short, with 5 bases between. The CDR3 region is CAWSVGAGANVLTF. The CDR3 nucleotides are TGTGCCTGGAGTGTAGGGGCTGGGGCCAACGTCCTGACTTTC.

The CDR3 loop reads CASSLSQLQGYEQYF. CDR3 nucleotides: TGTGCCAGCAGCTTAAGCCAATTACAGGGCTACGAGCAGTACTTC. The chain is built from TRBV7-8 and TRBJ2-7; D might be TRBD1 (6 bases). There are 15 residues in the CDR3. Trimming cost V 2 bases and J 3 bases, with 14 bases left between them. Per the germline V gene, CDR1 is SGHVS and CDR2 is FQNEAQ.

The chain employs TRBV7-2 and TRBJ2-6, with D unclear. Trimming pared 2 bases from V and 0 bases from J, leaving 5 bases between. The CDR3 covers 15 residues. Germline lookup yields CDR1 SGHTA and CDR2 FQGNSA. CDR3 loop: CASSLYFSGANVLTF. The CDR3 coding sequence is TGTGCCAGCAGCTTATATTTCTCTGGGGCCAACGTCCTGACTTTC. Looking up the rest from reference TRBV7-2 and TRBJ2-6 gives the full variable domain: GAGVSQSPSNKVTEKGKDVELRCDPISGHTALYWYRQSLGQGLEFLIYFQGNSAPDKSGLPSDRFSAERTGGSVSTLTIQRTQQEDSAVYLCASSLYFSGANVLTFGAGSRLTVL.

This chain joins TRBV7-8 and TRBJ1-6, with D possibly TRBD1 on 6 matching bases. Germline loops: CDR1 SGHVS, CDR2 FQNEAQ. Deletions cut 4 bases from V and 6 bases from J, with 16 bases between. The length of the CDR3 is 16 residues. The CDR3 DNA reads TGTGCCAGCAGCTCTCTGGTGTCAGGGGCTAATTCACCCCTCCACTTT. Translation: CASSSLVSGANSPLHF.

V is TRBV7-2 and J is TRBJ1-1; 9 bases align to TRBD1. Germline V gene data show CDR1 as SGHTA and CDR2 as FQGNSA. The CDR3 spans 15 residues. Trimming at V came to 3 bases and at J to 4 bases, leaving 6 bases not matched to a gene. The CDR3 DNA is TGTGCCAGCAGCTTCGAGGGGACAGGGAGCACTGAAGCTTTCTTT. As protein: CASSFEGTGSTEAFF.